One sample yielded the 30 T cell receptor beta chains listed below, sequenced in a study of blood T cell repertoires in COVID-19. Clones were sequenced by immunoSEQ multiplex PCR, and TCRdb holds only the in-frame ones, with some missing. The table has 120,000 or so clones, around 86% seen once; the top ten hold over 9.5%. The specimen sequenced was peripheral blood. These receptor sequences come from a man in his sixties with acute or convalescent COVID-19.

The genes are TRBV27 and TRBJ2-5; D unresolved. The CDR3 sequence is 15 residues long. V lost 3 bases and J 5 bases, leaving 16 bases between the germline ends. Germline assignment: CDR1 MNHEY and CDR2 SMNVEV (reference sequence). The CDR3 here is CASSFWSSSQETQYF. The CDR3 DNA is TGTGCCAGCAGTTTTTGGAGCTCATCCCAGGAGACCCAGTACTTC.

CDR3 sequence: CAAGRGGYKSPLHF. The CDR3 nucleotides read TGTGCCGCGGGGCGGGGGGGGTACAAATCACCCCTCCACTTT. The V call is TRBV27, the J call TRBJ1-6; weak D call: TRBD1 (5 bases). The V gene lost 11 bases and the J gene lost 10 bases, with 21 bases spanning the gap. This CDR3 has 14 amino acids. Germline CDR1 reads MNHEY; CDR2 reads SMNVEV (reference sequence).

The chain couples TRBV27 to TRBJ2-3; the match to TRBD1 covers 7 bases. Germline CDR1 is MNHEY and CDR2 is SMNVEV (reference sequence). CDR3 size: 14 residues. Germline trimming cut 3 bases from V and 4 bases from J; bases unmatched to any gene: 4. CDR3 DNA sequence: TGTGCCAGCAGTTTTATAGGGGGCTCAGATACGCAGTATTTT. It codes for CASSFIGGSDTQYF.

The J gene is TRBJ2-5, the V gene TRBV6-5; D may be TRBD2 (5 bases). The CDR3 extends over 13 amino acids. The V gene's germline CDR1 is MNHEY and CDR2 SVGAGI. The ends were cut back, 2 bases at V and 5 bases at J, with 9 bases in the middle. The CDR3 region has the DNA TGTGCCAGCAGTTACCCGGGGTGGGAGACCCAGTACTTC. Translating it yields CASSYPGWETQYF.

The chain employs TRBV4-2 and TRBJ2-2; 7 bases are a match to TRBD2. V lost 0 bases to trimming and J lost 2 bases; unmatched junction nucleotides: 6. The CDR3 contains 17 residues. Germline CDR1 is LGHNA and CDR2 is YNFKEQ. The CDR3 region is CASSQDGGGGNTGELFF. In DNA, the CDR3 is TGTGCCAGCAGCCAAGATGGGGGGGGTGGCAACACCGGGGAGCTGTTTTTT.

J is TRBJ1-2 and V is TRBV5-1, with a weak D call TRBD1 (6 bases). Trimming left V 0 bases short and J 4 bases short, with 16 bases between. From germline, CDR1 is SGHRS and CDR2 YFSETQ. CDR3 size: 16 residues. The CDR3 region is CASSLGTAPGGYGYTF. The CDR3 DNA reads TGCGCCAGCAGCTTGGGGACAGCCCCAGGTGGCTATGGCTACACCTTC.

The chain recombines TRBV18 with TRBJ1-1, with D possibly matching TRBD1 (5 bases). CDR1 and CDR2 (germline): KGHSH, LQKENI. The CDR3 loop spans 18 amino acids. Trimming left V 0 bases short and J 3 bases short, with 20 bases between. CDR3 coding DNA: TGTGCCAGCTCACCACCGGCGGGGATCGGCGGGGCGGACACTGAAGCTTTCTTT. It codes for CASSPPAGIGGADTEAFF.

V is TRBV19 and J is TRBJ2-5; 16 bases map to TRBD2. V was clipped by 5 bases and J by 1 base; unmatched bases: 7. The V gene's germline CDR1 is LNHDA and CDR2 SQIVND (reference sequence). The CDR3 totals 18 residues. The CDR3 sequence is CASSPGTSGRAVQETQYF. For the CDR3, the DNA is TGTGCCAGTAGTCCCGGGACTAGCGGGAGGGCCGTCCAAGAGACCCAGTACTTC.

This rearrangement joins TRBV18 to TRBJ2-1; 9 nucleotides align to TRBD2. Trimming cost V 5 bases and J 9 bases; bases outside gene matches: 5. Germline CDR1 KGHSH, CDR2 LQKENI. CDR3 length: 13 amino acids. The CDR3 DNA reads as TGTGCCAGCTCAATAGCGGGAGCAGCTGAGCAGTTCTTC. This translates into CASSIAGAAEQFF.

This sequence joins TRBV16 and TRBJ2-1; 7 bases line up with TRBD1. Germline V CDR1 and CDR2: KGHSY, FQNENV. This CDR3 has 17 residues. J lost 0 bases, V lost 2 bases, and 7 bases had no gene match. This CDR3 is CASSQRTGQSSYNEQFF. Written as DNA, the CDR3 is TGTGCCAGCAGCCAACGAACGGGACAGAGCTCCTACAATGAGCAGTTCTTC.

Comment on this clone: One end of the junction is discordant with germline, which a read error may explain. The chain couples TRBV7-7 to TRBJ2-5; D remains unclear. The CDR3 has 15 residues. Per germline, CDR1 SSHAT and CDR2 FNYEAQ (reference sequence). Here the CDR3 reads CASSKMRNAQETQYF. In DNA form, the CDR3 reads TGTGCTAGCAGCAAAATGAGGAATGCCCAAGAGACCCAGTACTTC.

The chain employs TRBV29-1 and TRBJ2-3; TRBD1 might be the D (5 bases). V lost 3 bases and J lost 0, with 7 bases in between. Germline-derived CDR1 and CDR2 are SQVTM and ANQGSEA. The CDR3 consists of 13 residues. As DNA, the CDR3 is TGCAGCGTTGACAGGGCCAGCACAGATACGCAGTATTTT. The encoded protein is CSVDRASTDTQYF.

The V and J genes are TRBV6-5 and TRBJ2-5; 7 nucleotides agree with TRBD2. In germline, CDR1 is MNHEY, CDR2 SVGAGI. This CDR3 is 16 amino acids long. The ends lost 3 bases at V and 0 bases at J; junction bases unmatched: 7. The DNA for the CDR3 is TGTGCCAGCAGTTATACGGGGGAGGGGAACCAAGAGACCCAGTACTTC. This codes for CASSYTGEGNQETQYF.

This clone was seen only once. This chain uses TRBV19 with TRBJ2-7; D unresolved. CDR3 length equals 12 residues. Germline V gene data show CDR1 as LNHDA and CDR2 as SQIVND (reference sequence). Trimming left V 4 bases short and J 2 bases short, with 6 bases between. For the CDR3, the DNA is TGTGCCAGTAGTACTTCTACCTACGAGCAGTACTTC. Translated, it gives CASSTSTYEQYF.

The chain is built from TRBV28 and TRBJ1-6; D is unclear. V lost 7 bases and J lost 7, with 11 bases in between. The length of the CDR3 is 13 residues. Per germline, CDR1 MDHEN and CDR2 SYDVKM. CDR3 residues: CASIRTVNSPLHF. CDR3 DNA sequence: TGTGCCAGCATAAGGACTGTGAATTCACCCCTCCACTTT.

This rearrangement joins TRBV3-1 (or the pseudogene TRBV3-2) to TRBJ2-3; D unresolved. In germline, CDR1 is LGHDT, CDR2 YNNKEL (reference sequence). The CDR3 has 13 amino acids. Trimming left V 4 bases short and J 7 bases short, with 12 bases between. As DNA, the CDR3 is TGTGCCAGCAGCCTAGAGAGCACGAATACGCAGTATTTT. It is translated as CASSLESTNTQYF.

V is TRBV5-5 and J is TRBJ1-5; D is unclear. V lost 2 bases to trimming and J lost 9 bases, with 12 bases between them. Germline CDR1 SGHKS, CDR2 YYEKEE (reference sequence). The CDR3 sequence is 13 residues long. This CDR3 is CASSFETARPQHF. CDR3 nucleotides: TGTGCCAGCAGCTTCGAGACTGCGCGGCCCCAGCATTTT.

V usage is TRBV4-1 and J usage is TRBJ2-2, with 10 positions matching TRBD1. Unmatched junction bases numbered 3, after V lost 1 base and J lost 4 bases. Germline V gene sequence: CDR1 MGHRA, CDR2 YSYEKL. The CDR3 has 16 residues. CDR3 region: CASSQADRGPTGELFF. The CDR3 DNA sequence: TGCGCCAGCAGCCAAGCCGACAGGGGGCCCACCGGGGAGCTGTTTTTT.

This clone came up a few times. The V gene is TRBV6-4, the J gene TRBJ2-3; 16 nucleotides line up with TRBD2. The CDR3 runs 17 residues. V gave up 3 bases and J gave up 3 bases; unmatched junction bases: 3. The germline V gene has CDR1 MRHNA and CDR2 SNTAGT. CDR3 DNA sequence: TGTGCCAGCAGTGAGCGGGGACTAGCGGGAGGGACAGATACGCAGTATTTT. It encodes CASSERGLAGGTDTQYF.

The chain joins TRBV10-1 to TRBJ2-7; TRBD1 aligns across 9 bases. J was trimmed by 2 bases and V by 5 bases; bases with no gene match: 7. This CDR3 has 15 residues. The germline gives CDR1 WNHNN, CDR2 SYGVQD (reference sequence). As DNA, the CDR3 is TGCGCCAGCAGTCCGGGACAGGGAAGTCCCTACGAGCAGTACTTC. Its translation is CASSPGQGSPYEQYF.

The chain is built from TRBV9 and TRBJ2-1, with 10 bases aligning to TRBD1. The CDR3 totals 16 residues. V was clipped by 3 bases and J by 4 bases; unmatched bases: 7. Germline V CDR1 and CDR2: SGDLS, YYNGEE. The CDR3 DNA is TGTGCCAGCAGCGAGACCGGGACAGGGGTGTACAATGAGCAGTTCTTC. The encoded protein is CASSETGTGVYNEQFF.

CDR3 nucleotide sequence: TGTGCCAGCAGCCAAGACCGCGGCAGGGCTCTCATCGGCTACACCTTC. This translates into CASSQDRGRALIGYTF. V is TRBV3-1 (or the pseudogene TRBV3-2) and J is TRBJ1-2; the D gene is possibly TRBD1 (5 bases). This CDR3 contains 16 residues. V was clipped by 0 bases and J by 8 bases, with 19 bases between them. Germline V gives CDR1 LGHDT, CDR2 YNNKEL (reference sequence).

The chain recombines TRBV29-1 with TRBJ2-3; 8 bases agree with TRBD1. Germline CDR1 reads SQVTM; CDR2 reads ANQGSEA. There are 15 residues in the CDR3. V gave up 6 bases and J gave up 4 bases; unmatched junction bases: 12. CDR3 DNA sequence: TGCAGCGTCGAGAGGAATCAGGGGGCCGCAGATACGCAGTATTTT. As protein: CSVERNQGAADTQYF.

The rearrangement joins TRBV28 to TRBJ1-2; D unclear. The CDR3 is made up of 13 amino acids. Germline values: CDR1 MDHEN, CDR2 SYDVKM. V lost 2 bases, J lost 2 bases, and 6 bases lay in between. CDR3 region: CASSLGRNYGYTF. The CDR3 DNA sequence: TGTGCCAGCAGTTTAGGCAGGAACTATGGCTACACCTTC.

This chain uses TRBV28 with TRBJ1-2; the D is unclear. The V and J ends lost 6 bases and 0 bases respectively, with 11 bases between them. The V gene's germline CDR1 is MDHEN and CDR2 SYDVKM. This CDR3 has 14 amino acids. The CDR3 loop reads CASSLSGTNYGYTF. CDR3 coding DNA: TGTGCCAGCAGCCTATCGGGAACTAACTATGGCTACACCTTC.

The J gene is TRBJ2-2, the V gene TRBV2; a weak D match, TRBD1 (7 bases). Germline CDR1 is SNHLY and CDR2 is FYNNEI. V gave up 2 bases and J gave up 4 bases, with 14 bases separating them. This CDR3 is 16 amino acids long. DNA for the CDR3: TGTGCCAGCAGTGAATCTTCAGGGGGGCGCACCGGGGAGCTGTTTTTT. The encoded protein is CASSESSGGRTGELFF.

The V and J genes are TRBV24-1 and TRBJ2-3; TRBD2 agrees at 9 bases. Germline CDR1 KGHDR, CDR2 SFDVKD. Trimming took 4 bases from V and 1 from J; bases not matched to a gene: 5. There are 16 residues in the CDR3. CDR3 loop: CATSDYKREGTDTQYF. The CDR3 coding sequence is TGTGCCACCAGTGACTATAAGCGGGAGGGCACAGATACGCAGTATTTT.

Details on this clone: This specimen includes other DNA sequences encoding the same CDR3. V usage is TRBV18 and J usage is TRBJ2-1, with 9 bases that match TRBD2. The V gene end was trimmed by 6 bases and the J gene end by 7 bases; junction bases not matched to a gene: 7. This CDR3 contains 14 residues. From germline, CDR1 is KGHSH and CDR2 LQKENI. The CDR3 coding sequence is TGTGCCAGCTCGCCGGGACTAGCTGGGAATGAGCAGTTCTTC. Its translation is CASSPGLAGNEQFF.

J is TRBJ1-1 and V is TRBV7-8, with D perhaps matching TRBD1 (6 bases). Germline lookup yields CDR1 SGHVS and CDR2 FQNEAQ. V was pared by 10 bases and J by 4 bases, with 13 bases between. CDR3 length equals 12 residues. The CDR3 spells CATTGLGTEAFF. The CDR3 nucleotides read TGTGCCACCACAGGGTTGGGCACTGAAGCTTTCTTT.

This clone was found once. This chain uses TRBV2 with TRBJ1-1, with D possibly matching TRBD1 (5 bases). V dropped 8 bases and J dropped 3 bases, with 28 bases sitting between them. The germline CDR1 and CDR2 sequences are SNHLY and FYNNEI. The CDR3 has 18 amino acids. CDR3: CASVAPSGRGFRDTEAFF. The CDR3 DNA reads as TGTGCCAGCGTCGCTCCCTCGGGGCGGGGATTTAGGGACACTGAAGCTTTCTTT.